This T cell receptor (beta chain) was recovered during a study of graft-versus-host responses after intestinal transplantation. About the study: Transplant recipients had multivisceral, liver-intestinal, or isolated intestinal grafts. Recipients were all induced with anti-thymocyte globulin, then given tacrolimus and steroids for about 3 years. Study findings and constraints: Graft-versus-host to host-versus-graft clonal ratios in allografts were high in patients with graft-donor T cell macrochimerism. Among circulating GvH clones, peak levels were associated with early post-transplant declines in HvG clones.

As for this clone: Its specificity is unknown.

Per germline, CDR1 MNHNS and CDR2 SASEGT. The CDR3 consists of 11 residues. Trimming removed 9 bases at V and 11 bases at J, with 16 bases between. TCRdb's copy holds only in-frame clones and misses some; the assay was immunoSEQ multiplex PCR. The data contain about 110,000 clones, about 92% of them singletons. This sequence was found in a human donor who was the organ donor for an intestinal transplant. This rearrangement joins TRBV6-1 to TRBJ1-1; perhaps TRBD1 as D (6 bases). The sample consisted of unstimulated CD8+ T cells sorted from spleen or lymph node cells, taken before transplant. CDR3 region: CASLDRHGAFF. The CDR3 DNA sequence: TGTGCCAGTCTAGACAGGCATGGGGCTTTCTTT.